This T cell receptor (beta chain) was identified during a study of cytomegalovirus exposure and HLA in healthy donors. The germline gives CDR1 MNHNS, CDR2 SASEGT. This CDR3 has 15 amino acids. Amplification used 60 Vbeta primers and 13 Jbeta primers. The method was immunoSEQ multiplex PCR; TCRdb's version includes in-frame clones alone and lacks a portion of them. The table lists 150,000 to 200,000 clones, about 78% of them singletons, with around 2.5% in the top ten. About this clone: No antigen is known for it. The junction departs from germline at one end; a sequencing error may be responsible.

General study results and limits: Segments of the TCR beta V type were, in most cases, productive about 90% or about 30% of the time in an earlier analysis. The records held CMV serostatus as the only immune exposure information.

This chain links TRBV6-1 with TRBJ1-6; tentatively, D is TRBD1 (6 bases). This TCR was recovered from a man aged 55 to 70 in good health and CMV-seronegative. Sequenced input: PBMCs. The CDR3 is CASSERGRGSSPLNF. Written as DNA, the CDR3 is TGTGCCAGCAGTGAAAGGGGCAGGGGAAGTTCACCCCTCAACTTT.